This T cell receptor (beta chain) was recovered during a study of siplizumab effects on memory and regulatory T cells. General study findings and limits: Siplizumab produced a significant reduction in alloreactive sequences that were traceable to unstimulated CD4+ memory cells. No assignable naive or memory phenotype existed for roughly 75-97% of proliferating CD4+ or CD8+ clones. Proliferating siplizumab-culture Treg suppressive function went unconfirmed.

Some clones are missing from TCRdb's copy, which holds only in-frame ones; the method was immunoSEQ multiplex PCR. The sample lists more than 85,000 clones, roughly 90% occurring once. CDR3 length: 16 amino acids. The V end lost 0 bases, the J end lost 4 bases, and 13 bases lay between the germline ends. The germline V gene encodes CDR1 LGHNA and CDR2 YNFKEQ. This clone was recorded only once. Its antigen is currently unknown. This receptor was identified in a human donor in good health. V and J are TRBV4-2 and TRBJ2-1, with D hard to call. The specimen was CD4+ T cells sorted from blood. CDR3 region: CASSQEGVTSYNEQFF. CDR3 DNA: TGTGCCAGCAGCCAAGAGGGCGTGACAAGTTACAATGAGCAGTTCTTC.